The sequence of this TCR beta chain was determined in a study of beta chain features in type 1 diabetes. Points from the study as a whole: Moderate yet significant TCRB CDR3 shortening was seen in Type 1 diabetes patients in all four CD4+ subsets.

CDR1 MNHEY and CDR2 SMNVEV come from the germline V gene (reference sequence). CDR3 length equals 13 residues. Trimming pared 5 bases from V and 6 bases from J, leaving 10 bases between. Expressed TCRB transcripts were sequenced after all isolated RNA was converted to cDNA. Data came from immunoSEQ multiplex PCR; TCRdb stores just in-frame clones and leaves some out. The profile shows more than 100,000 clones, 9% of them singletons. A few counts support this clone. The antigen is unknown. The sample holds other DNA sequences that translate to the same CDR3. The sequencing sample was made of central memory CD4+ T cells from blood. The receptor's source is a young man with type 1 diabetes. This chain joins TRBV27 and TRBJ2-2, with D possibly being TRBD1 (6 bases). CDR3 DNA: TGTGCCAGCAGTCTACAGGGAGCCGGGGAGCTGTTTTTT. Translated, it gives CASSLQGAGELFF.